One sample yielded the 23 T cell receptor beta chains listed below, sequenced in a study of T cell responses to AZD1222 COVID-19 vaccine (TCRdb year 2021). What this sample's time point label stands for: baseline before first vaccination. To prepare the library, the immunoSEQ multiplex PCR assay was applied. Sourced from immuneACCESS, this table was stored by TCRdb with only in-frame sequences that have V and J called. A share of the clones is absent; for the studies checked, an unresolved V gene accounts for under half, and the remainder has no known explanation. For this sample the table gives roughly 150,000 clones, of which 90% to 95% were detected only once. More than 3.5% of the sample is held by the ten biggest clonotypes. Here the sequenced sample was peripheral blood, taken on day 0 of AZD1222 vaccination. The receptors were sampled from an adult in good health.

The chain couples TRBV5-8 to TRBJ1-2, with TRBD1 identical over 8 bases. Per germline, CDR1 SGHTS and CDR2 YDEGEE. Germline trimming cut 4 bases from V and 6 bases from J; bases unmatched to any gene: 11. The CDR3 is 15 residues long. The DNA for the CDR3 is TGTGCCAGCAGCCCGGGGGGGACAGGAGTACATGGCTACACCTTC. Translated: CASSPGGTGVHGYTF.

The gene calls are TRBV27 and TRBJ2-5, with 9 bases fitting TRBD1. Germline CDR1 is MNHEY and CDR2 is SMNVEV (reference sequence). This CDR3 spans 14 amino acids. After removal of 6 bases from V and 5 bases from J, the junction contained 7 bases not matched to a gene. DNA of the CDR3: TGTGCCAGCAGGCGACAGGGGGGGACTGAGACCCAGTACTTC. Its protein is CASRRQGGTETQYF.

The chain has TRBV3-1 (or the pseudogene TRBV3-2) and TRBJ2-1; D not certain. This CDR3 is built from 15 residues. V was trimmed by 0 bases and J by 10 bases, leaving 16 bases between them. Germline V gene lookup returns CDR1 LGHDT and CDR2 YNNKEL (reference sequence). DNA of the CDR3: TGTGCCAGCAGCCAAGATGTGATTCTGGCCGGCGAGCAGTTCTTC. It codes for CASSQDVILAGEQFF.

CDR3 sequence: CAWGPFRGEKLFF. CDR3 bases: TGTGCCTGGGGACCTTTCCGGGGTGAAAAACTGTTTTTT. The chain uses TRBV30 and TRBJ1-4; D gene uncertain. Germline-derived CDR1 and CDR2 are GTSNPN and SVGIG (reference sequence). The CDR3 covers 13 residues. V was shortened by 5 bases and J by 7 bases, with 14 bases between the two germline ends.

CDR3 region: CASSLTRPGTGWVNEQFF. CDR3 DNA sequence: TGTGCCAGCAGCCTAACCCGACCCGGGACAGGGTGGGTCAATGAGCAGTTCTTC. J is TRBJ2-1 and V is TRBV5-4; 9 bases line up with TRBD1. V trimming: 4 bases; J trimming: 6 bases; junction bases outside the gene matches: 17. The germline gives CDR1 SGHNT, CDR2 YYREEE (reference sequence). This CDR3 has 18 residues.

The chain uses TRBV6-4 and TRBJ2-2; D is perhaps TRBD2 (6 bases). The ends were cut back, 8 bases at V and 0 bases at J, with 13 bases in the middle. The germline CDR1 and CDR2 sequences are MRHNA and SNTAGT. The CDR3 is 15 residues long. For the CDR3, the DNA is TGTGCCAGCTCTCGGGAGCAGGCGAACACCGGGGAGCTGTTTTTT. Translating it yields CASSREQANTGELFF.

This sequence joins TRBV13 and TRBJ2-1; D tentatively reads TRBD1 or TRBD2 (6 bases each). The CDR3 totals 16 residues. With 5 bases removed from V and 7 bases from J, the gap between germline ends came to 21 bases. Germline CDR1 and CDR2: PRHDT and FYEKMQ (reference sequence). The chain's CDR3 is CASSASVGGGRNEQFF. CDR3 nucleotide sequence: TGTGCCAGCAGCGCCTCCGTGGGTGGGGGGCGGAATGAGCAGTTCTTC.

The chain couples TRBV5-1 to TRBJ2-2; no firm D call. Between the trimmed V and J ends, which lost 0 bases and 7 bases, there was a span of 10 bases. From germline, CDR1 is SGHRS and CDR2 YFSETQ. This CDR3 has 14 residues. CDR3 in amino acids: CASSLEFGVGELFF. The DNA of the CDR3 is TGCGCCAGCAGCTTGGAGTTTGGGGTCGGGGAGCTGTTTTTT.

J is TRBJ1-2 and V is TRBV6-5; 10 bases align to TRBD1. The CDR3 consists of 15 residues. Germline lookup yields CDR1 MNHEY and CDR2 SVGAGI. The ends lost 8 bases at V and 0 bases at J; junction bases unmatched: 6. CDR3 sequence reads: CASAPGQGTNYGYTF. The CDR3 DNA reads TGTGCCAGCGCCCCGGGACAGGGGACTAACTATGGCTACACCTTC.

This sequence joins TRBV19 and TRBJ2-4; TRBD2 might be the D (6 bases). The CDR3 has 18 amino acids. With 6 bases removed from V and 0 bases from J, the gap between germline ends came to 21 bases. In germline, CDR1 is LNHDA, CDR2 SQIVND (reference sequence). The CDR3 sequence: CASSPDYRALLAKNIQYF. The CDR3 DNA reads as TGTGCCAGTAGCCCGGACTACCGGGCCCTGCTAGCCAAAAACATTCAGTACTTC.

This rearrangement joins TRBV27 to TRBJ2-7; D is uncertain. The length of the CDR3 is 13 residues. V lost 5 bases and J lost 2, with 10 bases in between. Germline lookup yields CDR1 MNHEY and CDR2 SMNVEV (reference sequence). CDR3 region: CASSLAPAYEQYF. In DNA, the CDR3 is TGTGCCAGCAGTCTGGCACCAGCCTACGAGCAGTACTTC.

The genes are TRBV28 and TRBJ1-3; no firm D call. CDR1 and CDR2 (germline): MDHEN, SYDVKM. V was cut by 5 bases and J by 4 bases, with 15 bases left in between. The CDR3 loop spans 15 amino acids. The CDR3 nucleotides are TGTGCCAGCAGTCCCCCACGGAGGGCCGGAAACACCATATATTTT. Translated, it gives CASSPPRRAGNTIYF.

The chain carries TRBV5-1 and TRBJ2-2, with a weak D call TRBD2 (6 bases). This CDR3 is built from 16 residues. V was clipped by 0 bases and J by 3 bases, with 12 bases between them. The germline V gene encodes CDR1 SGHRS and CDR2 YFSETQ. The CDR3: CASSLVARLDTGELFF. CDR3 nucleotides: TGCGCCAGCAGCTTGGTGGCTAGACTAGACACCGGGGAGCTGTTTTTT.

This clone has a single count. This chain connects TRBV7-8 to TRBJ1-2; TRBD1 is a possible D gene (6 bases). Trimming removed 2 bases from V and 3 bases from J, with 10 bases in between. This CDR3 comprises 14 residues. Germline CDR1 reads SGHVS; CDR2 reads FQNEAQ. CDR3 DNA sequence: TGTGCCAGCAGCTTATGGGGGCAGGACTATGGCTACACCTTC. It codes for CASSLWGQDYGYTF. Using reference TRBV7-8 and TRBJ1-2 for the parts outside the CDR3, the full variable domain is GAGVSQSPRYKVAKRGQDVALRCDPISGHVSLFWYQQALGQGPEFLTYFQNEAQLDKSGLPSDRFFAERPEGSVSTLKIQRTQQEDSAVYLCASSLWGQDYGYTFGSGTRLTVV.

The chain carries TRBV7-8 and TRBJ1-1; no clear D gene. Deletions cut 1 base from V and 5 bases from J, with 8 bases between. Germline CDR1 reads SGHVS; CDR2 reads FQNEAQ. The length of the CDR3 is 13 residues. The CDR3 DNA reads TGTGCCAGCAGCTTAGTCACTCGGACTGAAGCTTTCTTT. This sequence encodes CASSLVTRTEAFF.

This chain links TRBV6-6 with TRBJ1-5, with 7 bases fitting TRBD1. In germline, CDR1 is MNHNY, CDR2 SVGAGI (reference sequence). The CDR3 is 18 amino acids. The V segment lost 5 bases and the J segment 0 bases; nucleotides outside the gene matches: 13. This chain's CDR3 is CASSRRTGPTGSNQPQHF. CDR3 bases: TGTGCCAGCAGTCGCCGGACAGGTCCGACGGGTAGCAATCAGCCCCAGCATTTT.

The rearrangement joins TRBV20-1 to TRBJ2-1, with 10 bases that match TRBD1. Germline CDR1 and CDR2: DFQATT and SNEGSKA (reference sequence). This CDR3 is 15 amino acids long. Trimming took 3 bases from V and 10 from J; bases not matched to a gene: 12. The CDR3 protein is CSASIGTGDLREQFF. For the CDR3, the DNA is TGCAGTGCTAGTATTGGGACAGGGGATCTTAGGGAGCAGTTCTTC.

The V call is TRBV7-2, the J call TRBJ2-7; D unclear. Deletions cut 1 base from V and 6 bases from J, with 4 bases between. Per germline, CDR1 SGHTA and CDR2 FQGNSA. The CDR3 contains 11 residues. CDR3 in amino acids: CASSLGPEQYF. The CDR3 DNA reads as TGTGCCAGCAGCTTAGGGCCCGAGCAGTACTTC. Using reference TRBV7-2 and TRBJ2-7 for the parts outside the CDR3, the full variable domain is GAGVSQSPSNKVTEKGKDVELRCDPISGHTALYWYRQSLGQGLEFLIYFQGNSAPDKSGLPSDRFSAERTGGSVSTLTIQRTQQEDSAVYLCASSLGPEQYFGPGTRLTVT.

The chain joins TRBV12-5 to TRBJ1-4, with 10 bases lining up with TRBD1. Germline V gene data show CDR1 as LGHNT and CDR2 as FRNRAP. Losses at the gene ends were 6 bases for V and 6 bases for J; bases not matched to a gene: 4. There are 14 residues in the CDR3. The CDR3 DNA follows: TGTGCTAGTGGCCCCGGGACAGGGGATGAAAAACTGTTTTTT. Its protein is CASGPGTGDEKLFF. Supplemented by reference TRBV12-5 and TRBJ1-4, the full variable domain reads DARVTQTPRHKVTEMGQEVTMRCQPILGHNTVFWYRQTMMQGLELLAYFRNRAPLDDSGMPKDRFSAEMPDATLATLKIQPSEPRDSAVYFCASGPGTGDEKLFFGSGTQLSVL.

This chain uses TRBV19 with TRBJ2-7, with 8 bases aligning to TRBD1. The trim removed 5 bases at V and 3 bases at J, leaving 6 bases unmatched. CDR1 and CDR2 (germline): LNHDA, SQIVND (reference sequence). The CDR3 loop spans 14 amino acids. The CDR3 coding sequence is TGTGCCAGTAGTCATGACAGGGGCAACTACGAGCAGTACTTC. This sequence encodes CASSHDRGNYEQYF.

This chain uses TRBV5-1 with TRBJ2-3, with a possible D match to TRBD1 (8 bases). Per the germline V gene, CDR1 is SGHRS and CDR2 is YFSETQ. V lost 4 bases, J lost 5 bases, and 14 bases lay in between. The CDR3 consists of 14 residues. In DNA, the CDR3 is TGCGCCAGCAGCCGGACAGGGAGGGGAGATACGCAGTATTTT. It specifies CASSRTGRGDTQYF.

The chain recombines TRBV7-2 with TRBJ2-1, with TRBD2 matching over 8 bases. The germline V gene has CDR1 SGHTA and CDR2 FQGNSA. V shed 4 bases, J shed 3 bases, and the junction held 5 bases outside the gene matches. The CDR3 consists of 15 residues. The CDR3 here is CASSSSGSGYNEQFF. In DNA, the CDR3 is TGTGCCAGCAGCTCCAGCGGGAGTGGCTACAATGAGCAGTTCTTC.

V and J are TRBV6-4 and TRBJ2-1; 8 bases match TRBD2. Germline-derived CDR1 and CDR2 are MRHNA and SNTAGT. There are 16 residues in the CDR3. Unmatched junction bases numbered 7, after V lost 4 bases and J lost 2 bases. CDR3 sequence (DNA): TGTGCCAGCAGTGTCGTCACTAGCGGCGCCTACAATGAGCAGTTCTTC. This encodes CASSVVTSGAYNEQFF.